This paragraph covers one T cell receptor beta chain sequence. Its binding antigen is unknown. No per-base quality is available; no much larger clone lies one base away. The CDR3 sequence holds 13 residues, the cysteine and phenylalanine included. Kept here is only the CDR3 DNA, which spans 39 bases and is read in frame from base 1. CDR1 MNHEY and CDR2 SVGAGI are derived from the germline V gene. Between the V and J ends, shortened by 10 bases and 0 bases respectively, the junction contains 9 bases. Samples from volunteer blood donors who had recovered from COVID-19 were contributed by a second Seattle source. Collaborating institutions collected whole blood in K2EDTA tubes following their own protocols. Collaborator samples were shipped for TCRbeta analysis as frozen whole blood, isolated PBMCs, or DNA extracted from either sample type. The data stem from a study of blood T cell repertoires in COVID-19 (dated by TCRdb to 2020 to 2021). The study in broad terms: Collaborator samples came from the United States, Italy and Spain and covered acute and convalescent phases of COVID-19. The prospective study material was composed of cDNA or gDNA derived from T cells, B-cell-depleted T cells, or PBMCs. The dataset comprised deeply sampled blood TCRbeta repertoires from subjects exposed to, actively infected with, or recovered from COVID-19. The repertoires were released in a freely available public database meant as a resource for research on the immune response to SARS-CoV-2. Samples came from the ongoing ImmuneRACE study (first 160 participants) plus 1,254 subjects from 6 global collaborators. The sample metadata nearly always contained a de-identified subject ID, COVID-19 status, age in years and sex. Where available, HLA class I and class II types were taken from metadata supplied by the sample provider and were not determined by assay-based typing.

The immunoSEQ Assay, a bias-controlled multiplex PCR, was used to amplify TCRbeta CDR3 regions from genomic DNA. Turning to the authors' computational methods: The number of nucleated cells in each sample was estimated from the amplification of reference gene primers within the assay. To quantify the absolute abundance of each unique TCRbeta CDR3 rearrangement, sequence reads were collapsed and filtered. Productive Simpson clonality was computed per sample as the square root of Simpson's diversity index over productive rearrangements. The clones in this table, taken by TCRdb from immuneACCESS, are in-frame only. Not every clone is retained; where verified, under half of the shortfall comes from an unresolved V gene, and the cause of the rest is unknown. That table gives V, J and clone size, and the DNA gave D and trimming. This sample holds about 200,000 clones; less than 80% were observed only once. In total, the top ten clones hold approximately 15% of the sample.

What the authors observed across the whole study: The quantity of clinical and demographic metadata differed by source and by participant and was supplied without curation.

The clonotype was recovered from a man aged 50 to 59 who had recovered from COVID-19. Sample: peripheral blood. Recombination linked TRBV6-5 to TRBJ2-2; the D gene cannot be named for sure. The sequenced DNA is TGTGCCACTCTATCTTCGAACACCGGGGAGCTGTTTTTT. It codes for CATLSSNTGELFF.